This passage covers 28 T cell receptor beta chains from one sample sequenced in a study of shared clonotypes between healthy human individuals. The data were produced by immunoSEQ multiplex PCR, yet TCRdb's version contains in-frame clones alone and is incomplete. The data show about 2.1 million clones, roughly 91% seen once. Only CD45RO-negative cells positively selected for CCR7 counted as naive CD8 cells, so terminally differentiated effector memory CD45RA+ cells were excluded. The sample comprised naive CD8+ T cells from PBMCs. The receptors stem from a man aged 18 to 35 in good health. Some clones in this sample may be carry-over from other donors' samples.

CDR3 sequence (DNA): TGTGCCAGCAGGTCGGAACTAGCGGACTACGAGCAGTACTTC. Translated: CASRSELADYEQYF. The V call is TRBV6-5, the J call TRBJ2-7, with 8 bases fitting TRBD2. Germline trimming cut 6 bases from V and 3 bases from J; bases unmatched to any gene: 7. CDR1 is MNHEY, CDR2 SVGAGI, per germline. This CDR3 region has 14 residues.

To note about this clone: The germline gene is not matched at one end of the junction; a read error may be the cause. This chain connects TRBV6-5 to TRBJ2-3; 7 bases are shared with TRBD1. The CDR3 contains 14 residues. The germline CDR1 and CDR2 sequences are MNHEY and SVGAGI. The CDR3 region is CASTYRGAADTQYF. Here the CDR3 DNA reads TGTGCCAGCACTTACAGGGGTGCAGCAGATACGCAGTATTTT.

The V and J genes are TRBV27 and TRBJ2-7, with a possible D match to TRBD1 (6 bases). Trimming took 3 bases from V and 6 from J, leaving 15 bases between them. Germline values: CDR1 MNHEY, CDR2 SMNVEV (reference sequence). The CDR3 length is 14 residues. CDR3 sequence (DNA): TGTGCCAGCAGTTTTGTGGGGGCTGACGGCGAGCAGTACTTC. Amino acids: CASSFVGADGEQYF.

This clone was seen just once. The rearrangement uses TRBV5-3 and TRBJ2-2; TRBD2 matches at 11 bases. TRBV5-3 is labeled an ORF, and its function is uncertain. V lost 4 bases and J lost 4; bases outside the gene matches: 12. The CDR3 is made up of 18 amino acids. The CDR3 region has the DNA TGTGCCAGAAGCCGCGCCGGGACTAGCGGAGGGGGCACCGGGGAGCTGTTTTTT. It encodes CARSRAGTSGGGTGELFF.

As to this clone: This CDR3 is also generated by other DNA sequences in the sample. This chain's CDR3 is CASSNRAGDTQYF. The CDR3 region has the DNA TGTGCCAGTAGTAACCGGGCAGGAGATACGCAGTATTTT. The chain joins TRBV19 to TRBJ2-3; no firm D call. The CDR3 covers 13 residues. The V and J ends lost 4 bases and 5 bases respectively, with 10 bases between them. In germline, CDR1 is LNHDA, CDR2 SQIVND (reference sequence).

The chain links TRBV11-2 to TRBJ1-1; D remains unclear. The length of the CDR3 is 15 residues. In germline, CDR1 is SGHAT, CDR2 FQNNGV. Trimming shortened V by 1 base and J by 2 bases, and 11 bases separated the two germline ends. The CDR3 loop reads CASSLGGFDNTEAFF. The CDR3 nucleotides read TGTGCCAGCAGCTTAGGAGGGTTCGATAACACTGAAGCTTTCTTT.

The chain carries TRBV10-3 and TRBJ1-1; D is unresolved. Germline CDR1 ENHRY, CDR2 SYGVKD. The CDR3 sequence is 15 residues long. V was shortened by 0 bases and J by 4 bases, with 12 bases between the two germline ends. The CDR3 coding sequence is TGTGCCATCAGTGAGTCAGGCGGGTTGGTCACTGAAGCTTTCTTT. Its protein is CAISESGGLVTEAFF.

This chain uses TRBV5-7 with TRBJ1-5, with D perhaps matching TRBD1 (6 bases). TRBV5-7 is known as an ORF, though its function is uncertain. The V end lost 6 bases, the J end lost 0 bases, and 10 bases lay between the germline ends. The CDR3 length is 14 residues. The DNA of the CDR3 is TGTGCCAGCACCACAGGGCGTAGCAATCAGCCCCAGCATTTT. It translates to CASTTGRSNQPQHF.

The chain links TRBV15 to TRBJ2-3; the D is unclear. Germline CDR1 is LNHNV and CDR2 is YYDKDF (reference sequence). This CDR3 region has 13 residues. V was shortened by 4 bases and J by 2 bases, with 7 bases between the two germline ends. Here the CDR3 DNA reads TGTGCCACCAGCAAAGCAATCACAGATACGCAGTATTTT. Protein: CATSKAITDTQYF.

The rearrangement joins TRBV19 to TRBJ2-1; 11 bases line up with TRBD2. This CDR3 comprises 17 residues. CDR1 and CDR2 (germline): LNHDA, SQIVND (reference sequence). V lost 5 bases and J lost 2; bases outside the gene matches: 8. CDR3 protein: CASSLGLAANTYNEQFF. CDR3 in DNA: TGTGCCAGTAGTCTGGGACTAGCGGCGAATACCTACAATGAGCAGTTCTTC.

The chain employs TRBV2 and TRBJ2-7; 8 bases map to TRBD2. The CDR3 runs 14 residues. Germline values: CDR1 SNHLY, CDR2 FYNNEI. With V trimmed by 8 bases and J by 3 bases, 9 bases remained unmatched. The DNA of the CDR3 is TGTGCCAGCTTGCCGCCCGGGGGGGGCTACGAGCAGTACTTC. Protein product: CASLPPGGGYEQYF.

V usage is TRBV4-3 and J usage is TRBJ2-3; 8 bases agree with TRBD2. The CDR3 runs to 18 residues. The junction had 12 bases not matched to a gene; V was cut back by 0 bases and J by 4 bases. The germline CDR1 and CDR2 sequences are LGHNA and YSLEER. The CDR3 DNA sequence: TGCGCCAGCAGCCAAGAAGGTCGGCGGGAGGTCCTTCCAGATACGCAGTATTTT. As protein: CASSQEGRREVLPDTQYF.

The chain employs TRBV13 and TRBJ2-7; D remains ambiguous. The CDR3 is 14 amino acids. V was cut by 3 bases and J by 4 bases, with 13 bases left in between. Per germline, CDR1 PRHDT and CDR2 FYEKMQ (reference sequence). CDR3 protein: CASSLSGRKYEQYF. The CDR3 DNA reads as TGTGCCAGCAGCTTGTCGGGTCGTAAGTACGAGCAGTACTTC. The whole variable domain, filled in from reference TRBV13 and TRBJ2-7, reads AAGVIQSPRHLIKEKRETATLKCYPIPRHDTVYWYQQGPGQDPQFLISFYEKMQSDKGSIPDRFSAQQFSDYHSELNMSSLELGDSALYFCASSLSGRKYEQYFGPGTRLTVT.

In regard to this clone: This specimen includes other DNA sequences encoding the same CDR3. DNA of the CDR3: TGTGCCTGGAGTGTCCTCGGACAGGGCACAGATACGCAGTATTTT. Translated: CAWSVLGQGTDTQYF. The gene calls are TRBV30 and TRBJ2-3; 7 positions agree with TRBD1. CDR1 is GTSNPN, CDR2 SVGIG, per germline (reference sequence). The junction had 4 bases not matched to a gene; V was cut back by 0 bases and J by 1 base. This CDR3 is built from 15 residues. Supplemented by reference TRBV30 and TRBJ2-3, the full variable domain reads SQTIHQWPATLVQPVGSPLSLECTVEGTSNPNLYWYRQAAGRGLQLLFYSVGIGQISSEVPQNLSASRPQDRQFILSSKKLLLSDSGFYLCAWSVLGQGTDTQYFGPGTRLTVL.

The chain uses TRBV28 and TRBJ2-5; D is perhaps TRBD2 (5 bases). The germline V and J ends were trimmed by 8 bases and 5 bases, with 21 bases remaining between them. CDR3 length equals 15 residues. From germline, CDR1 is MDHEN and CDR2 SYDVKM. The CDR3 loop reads CASASRGSRRETQYF. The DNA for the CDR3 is TGTGCCAGCGCCTCTCGGGGTTCGCGGAGGGAGACCCAGTACTTC.

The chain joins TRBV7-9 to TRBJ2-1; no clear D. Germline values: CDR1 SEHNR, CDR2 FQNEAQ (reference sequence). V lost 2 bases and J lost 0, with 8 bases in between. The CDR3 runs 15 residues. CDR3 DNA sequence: TGTGCCAGCAGCTTATCATGGAGCTCCTACAATGAGCAGTTCTTC. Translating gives CASSLSWSSYNEQFF.

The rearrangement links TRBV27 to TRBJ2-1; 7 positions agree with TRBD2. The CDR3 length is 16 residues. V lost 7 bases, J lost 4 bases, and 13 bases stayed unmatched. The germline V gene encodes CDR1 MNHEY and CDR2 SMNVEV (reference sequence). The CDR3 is CASTRQGLAVYNEQFF. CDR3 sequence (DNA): TGTGCCAGCACTAGGCAAGGGCTAGCGGTATACAATGAGCAGTTCTTC.

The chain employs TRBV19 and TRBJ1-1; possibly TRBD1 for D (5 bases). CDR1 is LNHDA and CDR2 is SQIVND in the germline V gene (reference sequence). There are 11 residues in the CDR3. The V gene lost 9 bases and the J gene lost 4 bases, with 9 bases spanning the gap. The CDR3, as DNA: TGTGCCAGCGGGGGGGGCACTGAAGCTTTCTTT. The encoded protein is CASGGGTEAFF.

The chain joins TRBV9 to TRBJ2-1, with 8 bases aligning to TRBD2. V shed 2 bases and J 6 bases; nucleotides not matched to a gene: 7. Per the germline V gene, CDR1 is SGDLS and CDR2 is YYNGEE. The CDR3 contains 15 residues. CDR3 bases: TGTGCCAGCAGCGTTAGCCCAGGGACTAGCAATGAGCAGTTCTTC. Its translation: CASSVSPGTSNEQFF.

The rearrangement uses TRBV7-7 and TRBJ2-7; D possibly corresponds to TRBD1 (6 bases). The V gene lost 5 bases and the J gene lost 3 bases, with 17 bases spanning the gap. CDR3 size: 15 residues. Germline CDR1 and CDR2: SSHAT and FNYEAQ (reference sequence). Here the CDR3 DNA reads TGTGCCAGCAGCCCGGCCCCGGGACACCTCTACGAGCAGTACTTC. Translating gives CASSPAPGHLYEQYF.

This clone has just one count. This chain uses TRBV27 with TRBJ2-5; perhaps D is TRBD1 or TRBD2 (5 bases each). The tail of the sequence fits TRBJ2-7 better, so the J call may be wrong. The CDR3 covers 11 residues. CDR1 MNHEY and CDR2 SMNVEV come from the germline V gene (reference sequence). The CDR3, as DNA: TGTGCCAGCTATGGGGGATTCGAGCAGTACTTC. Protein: CASYGGFEQYF.

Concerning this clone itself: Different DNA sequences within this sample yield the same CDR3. CDR3 sequence: CASSPGTVTYEQYF. DNA of the CDR3: TGCGCCAGCAGCCCCGGGACCGTGACCTACGAGCAGTACTTC. The rearrangement uses TRBV4-1 and TRBJ2-7; perhaps D is TRBD1 or TRBD2 (5 bases each). Trimming cost V 4 bases and J 2 bases, with 12 bases left between them. Germline V gene lookup returns CDR1 MGHRA and CDR2 YSYEKL. This CDR3 is built from 14 residues.

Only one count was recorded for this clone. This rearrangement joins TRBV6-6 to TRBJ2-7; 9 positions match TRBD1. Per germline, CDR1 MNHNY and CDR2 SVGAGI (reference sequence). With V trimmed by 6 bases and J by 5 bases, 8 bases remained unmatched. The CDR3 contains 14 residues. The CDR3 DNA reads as TGTGCCAGCAGCTTCACAGGGGGCGGCGACGAGCAGTACTTC. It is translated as CASSFTGGGDEQYF.

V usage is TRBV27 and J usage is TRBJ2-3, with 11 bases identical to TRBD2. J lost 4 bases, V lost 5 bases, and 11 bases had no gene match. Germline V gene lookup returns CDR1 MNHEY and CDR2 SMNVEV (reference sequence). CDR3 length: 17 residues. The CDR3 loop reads CASSRELAGDFADTQYF. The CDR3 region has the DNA TGTGCCAGCAGTCGTGAACTAGCGGGAGATTTCGCAGATACGCAGTATTTT.

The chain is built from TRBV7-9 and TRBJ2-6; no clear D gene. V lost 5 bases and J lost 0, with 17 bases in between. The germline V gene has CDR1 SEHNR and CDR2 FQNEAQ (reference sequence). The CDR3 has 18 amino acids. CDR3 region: CASSPLDGGSSGANVLTF. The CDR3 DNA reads TGTGCCAGCAGCCCTTTAGACGGCGGCAGCTCTGGGGCCAACGTCCTGACTTTC.

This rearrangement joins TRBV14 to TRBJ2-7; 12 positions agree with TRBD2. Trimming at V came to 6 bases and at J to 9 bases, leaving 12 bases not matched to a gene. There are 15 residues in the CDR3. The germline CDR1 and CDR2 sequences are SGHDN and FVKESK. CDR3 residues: CASSSTSGRTFTQYF. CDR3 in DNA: TGTGCCAGCAGTTCCACTAGCGGGAGGACATTTACGCAGTACTTC.

Written as DNA, the CDR3 is TGTGCCAGTAACCTAGCGGTAAGCTCCTACAATGAGCAGTTCTTC. Residues: CASNLAVSSYNEQFF. V usage is TRBV19 and J usage is TRBJ2-1; 7 nucleotides agree with TRBD2. The CDR3 length is 15 residues. Germline V CDR1 and CDR2: LNHDA, SQIVND (reference sequence). The junction had 6 bases not matched to a gene; V was cut back by 7 bases and J by 0 bases.

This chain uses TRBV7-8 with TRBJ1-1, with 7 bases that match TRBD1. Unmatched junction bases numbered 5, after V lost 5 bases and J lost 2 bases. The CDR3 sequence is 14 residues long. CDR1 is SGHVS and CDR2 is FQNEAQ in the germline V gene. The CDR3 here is CASSPHRGNTEAFF. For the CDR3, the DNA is TGTGCCAGCAGCCCACACAGGGGTAACACTGAAGCTTTCTTT.